The source of this T cell receptor (beta chain) is a study of blood T cell repertoires in COVID-19. Overall study context: The origin of the acute and convalescent COVID-19 samples was the United States, Italy and Spain.

CDR3 length: 13 amino acids. The V and J ends lost 8 bases and 3 bases, in that order; junction bases with no gene match: 8. The germline CDR1 and CDR2 sequences are GTSNPN and SVGIG (reference sequence). Allocation to cohorts depended on clinical history reported by the participants. Data came from immunoSEQ multiplex PCR; TCRdb stores just in-frame clones and leaves some out. The sample lists a few hundred thousand clones; around four fifths were seen once. The count of this clone is one. This chain uses TRBV30 with TRBJ1-1; TRBD1 aligns across 8 bases. Sequencing was performed on PBMCs or T cells enriched from blood (not recorded which). The sequence came from a middle-aged man who had recovered from COVID-19. This chain's CDR3 is CAGNRGTDTEAFF. CDR3 DNA sequence: TGTGCCGGCAACAGGGGGACCGACACTGAAGCTTTCTTT.